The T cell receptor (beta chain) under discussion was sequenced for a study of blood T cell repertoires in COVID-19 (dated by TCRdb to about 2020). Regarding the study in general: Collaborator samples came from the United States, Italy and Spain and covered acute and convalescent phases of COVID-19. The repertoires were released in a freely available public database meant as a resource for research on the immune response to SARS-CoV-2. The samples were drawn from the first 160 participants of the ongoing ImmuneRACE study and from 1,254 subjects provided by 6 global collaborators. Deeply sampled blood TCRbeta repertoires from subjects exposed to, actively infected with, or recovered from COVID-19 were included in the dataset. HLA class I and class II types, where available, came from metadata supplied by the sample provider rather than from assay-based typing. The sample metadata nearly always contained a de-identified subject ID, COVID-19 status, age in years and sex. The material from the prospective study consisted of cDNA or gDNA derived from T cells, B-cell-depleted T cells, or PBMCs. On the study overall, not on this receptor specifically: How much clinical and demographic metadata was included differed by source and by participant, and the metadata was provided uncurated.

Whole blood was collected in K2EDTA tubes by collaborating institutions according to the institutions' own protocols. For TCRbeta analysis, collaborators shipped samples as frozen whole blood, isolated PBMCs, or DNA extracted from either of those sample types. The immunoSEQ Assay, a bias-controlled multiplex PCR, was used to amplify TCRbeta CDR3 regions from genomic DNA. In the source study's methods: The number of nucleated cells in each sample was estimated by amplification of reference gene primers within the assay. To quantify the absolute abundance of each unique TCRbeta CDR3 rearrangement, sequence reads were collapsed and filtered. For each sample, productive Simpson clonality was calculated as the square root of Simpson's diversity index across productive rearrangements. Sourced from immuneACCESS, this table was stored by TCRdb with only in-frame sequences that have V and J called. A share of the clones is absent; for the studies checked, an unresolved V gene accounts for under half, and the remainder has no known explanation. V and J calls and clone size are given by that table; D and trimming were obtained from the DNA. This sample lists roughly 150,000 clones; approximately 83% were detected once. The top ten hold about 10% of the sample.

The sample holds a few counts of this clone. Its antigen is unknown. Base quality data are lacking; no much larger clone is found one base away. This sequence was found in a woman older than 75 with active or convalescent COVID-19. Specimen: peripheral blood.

The sequenced DNA: TGTGCCAGCAGCTTGGTTAGCGTAAATGAGCAGTTCTTC. Its protein is CASSLVSVNEQFF. The chain is encoded by TRBV5-4 joined to TRBJ2-1; the best D guess is TRBD2, with 5 bases matching. The CDR3 spans 13 residues, from the cysteine through the phenylalanine. Kept here is only the CDR3 DNA, which spans 39 bases and is read in frame from base 1. Cut back by 0 bases and 7 bases, the V and J ends lie 8 bases apart. The germline V gene (reference sequence) sets CDR1 to SGHNT and CDR2 to YYREEE.